This T cell receptor beta chain appears in the sequencing data of a study of blood T cell repertoires in COVID-19 (dated by TCRdb to about 2020). Regarding the study in general: Samples from collaborators originated in the United States, Italy and Spain and spanned both the acute and convalescent phases of COVID-19. The repertoires were released in a freely available public database meant as a resource for research on the immune response to SARS-CoV-2. HLA class I and class II types, where available, came from metadata supplied by the sample provider rather than from assay-based typing. The samples were drawn from the first 160 participants of the ongoing ImmuneRACE study and from some 1,300 subjects provided by 6 global collaborators. Sample metadata almost always included a de-identified subject ID, COVID-19 status, age in years and sex. The material from the prospective study consisted of cDNA or gDNA derived from T cells, B-cell-depleted T cells, or PBMCs. Subjects who had been exposed to COVID-19, were actively infected with it, or had recovered from it provided the deeply sampled blood TCRbeta repertoires that made up the dataset. Study-wide findings and limitations: Clinical and demographic metadata were provided uncurated, with the amount varying by source and participant.

Whole blood was collected in K2EDTA tubes by collaborating institutions according to the institutions' own protocols. For TCRbeta analysis, collaborator samples were shipped as frozen whole blood, as isolated PBMCs, or as DNA extracted from either sample type. The immunoSEQ Assay, a bias-controlled multiplex PCR, was used to amplify TCRbeta CDR3 regions from genomic DNA. The authors' pipeline ran thus. The number of nucleated cells in each sample was estimated from the amplification of reference gene primers within the assay. To quantify the absolute abundance of each unique TCRbeta CDR3 rearrangement, sequence reads were collapsed and filtered. For each sample, productive Simpson clonality was calculated as the square root of Simpson's diversity index across productive rearrangements. TCRdb stores this immuneACCESS table with in-frame sequences only. Part of the clones is absent; in the studies checked, under half of the shortfall reflects unresolved V genes, and no reason is known for the rest. V and J calls and clone size are copied from that table; D and trimming were computed from the DNA. This sample has roughly 380,000 clones in its table, and roughly 85% of those were observed once. Of the sample, about 3.6% falls within the top ten clones.

As concerns this clone: Its cognate antigen has yet to be identified. Within one base of it there is no much larger clone, and no base qualities were kept.

Via the germline V gene (reference sequence), CDR1 is SGHKS and CDR2 YYEKEE. V lost 1 base and J lost 3 bases; the stretch between them is 20 bases long. The CDR3 runs 17 amino acids, cysteine and phenylalanine included. The read is trimmed to its CDR3 DNA, 51 bases read in frame from base 1. In this chain, TRBV5-5 is recombined with TRBJ2-7; D gene: possibly TRBD1, on 6 matching bases. Sequencing was done on a sample of peripheral blood. The clonotype was recovered from a woman under 30 with acute or convalescent COVID-19. The bases are TGTGCCAGCAGCTTGTCCACATCGGGACACCAAATCTACGAGCAGTACTTC. It translates as CASSLSTSGHQIYEQYF.